This TCR beta chain was sequenced during a study of blood T cell repertoires in COVID-19. Study as a whole: Sites across the United States, Italy and Spain contributed samples from acute and convalescent COVID-19. The analysed material was cDNA or gDNA that came from T cells, B-cell-depleted T cells, or PBMCs.

Per the original methods: The assay estimated nucleated cells by amplifying reference gene primers. Assay: immunoSEQ multiplex PCR; the TCRdb copy retains only in-frame clones and omits some. The DNA was the basis for D and trimming; V, J and clone size are from that table. The sample lists around 100,000 clones; just over 90% were seen once. The germline gives CDR1 SNHLY, CDR2 FYNNEI. Trimming cost V 7 bases and J 4 bases, with 16 bases left between them. The CDR3 is 14 residues long. The sequencing input was peripheral blood. This clonotype originated in a man in his forties or fifties with active COVID-19. This rearrangement joins TRBV2 to TRBJ1-2, with a possible D match to TRBD1 (6 bases). The CDR3 DNA is TGTGCCAGCACCCTCACGGACAGCGGCTATGGCTACACCTTC. This codes for CASTLTDSGYGYTF.